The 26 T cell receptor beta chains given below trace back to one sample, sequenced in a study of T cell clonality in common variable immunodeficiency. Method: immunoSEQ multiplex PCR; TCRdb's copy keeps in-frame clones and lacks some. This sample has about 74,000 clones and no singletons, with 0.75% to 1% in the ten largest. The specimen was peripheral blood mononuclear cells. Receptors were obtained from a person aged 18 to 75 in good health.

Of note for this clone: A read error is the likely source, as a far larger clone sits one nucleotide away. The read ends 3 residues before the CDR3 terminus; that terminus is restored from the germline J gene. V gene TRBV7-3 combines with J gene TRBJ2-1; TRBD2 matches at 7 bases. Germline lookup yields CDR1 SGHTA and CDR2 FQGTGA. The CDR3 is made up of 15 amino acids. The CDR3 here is CSSSLERLAVNEQFF. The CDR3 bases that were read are TGTTCCAGCAGCTTAGAAAGGCTAGCGGTGAATGAG.

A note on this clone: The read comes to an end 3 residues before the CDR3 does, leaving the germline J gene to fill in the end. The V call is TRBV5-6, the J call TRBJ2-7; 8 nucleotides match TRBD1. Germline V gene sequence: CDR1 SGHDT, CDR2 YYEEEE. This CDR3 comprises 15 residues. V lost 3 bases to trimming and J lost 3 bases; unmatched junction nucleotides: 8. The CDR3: CASSSPDRGNYEQYF. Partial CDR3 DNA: TGTGCCAGCAGCTCACCCGACAGGGGCAACTACGAG.

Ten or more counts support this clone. The CDR3 region is CASSLASGVFVDTQYF. Partial CDR3 DNA: TGCGCCAGCAGCTTGGCGTCAGGGGTGTTTGTAGATACG. The chain joins TRBV5-1 to TRBJ2-3; perhaps TRBD1 as D (6 bases). The CDR3 end is not reached by the read, which stops 3 residues before it; the germline J gene fills it in. The V end lost 0 bases, the J end lost 5 bases, and 16 bases lay between the germline ends. CDR1 and CDR2 from the germline V gene are SGHRS and YFSETQ. The CDR3 spans 16 residues.

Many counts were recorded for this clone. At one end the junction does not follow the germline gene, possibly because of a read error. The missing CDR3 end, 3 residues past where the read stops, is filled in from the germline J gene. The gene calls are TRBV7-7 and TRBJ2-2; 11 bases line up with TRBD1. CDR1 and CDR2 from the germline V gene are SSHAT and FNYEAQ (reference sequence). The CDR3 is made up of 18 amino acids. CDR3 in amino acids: CASSLGLRTGGISGELFF. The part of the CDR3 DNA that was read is TGTGCTAGCAGCTTAGGACTCCGGACAGGGGGCATATCCGGGGAG.

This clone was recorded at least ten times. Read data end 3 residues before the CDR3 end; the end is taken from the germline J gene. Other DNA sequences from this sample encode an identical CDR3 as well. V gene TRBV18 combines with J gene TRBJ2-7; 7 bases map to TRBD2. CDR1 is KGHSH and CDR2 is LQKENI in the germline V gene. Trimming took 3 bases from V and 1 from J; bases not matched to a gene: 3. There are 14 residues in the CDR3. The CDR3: CASSPSGGSYEQYF. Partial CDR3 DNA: TGTGCCAGCTCACCTTCCGGGGGGTCCTACGAG.

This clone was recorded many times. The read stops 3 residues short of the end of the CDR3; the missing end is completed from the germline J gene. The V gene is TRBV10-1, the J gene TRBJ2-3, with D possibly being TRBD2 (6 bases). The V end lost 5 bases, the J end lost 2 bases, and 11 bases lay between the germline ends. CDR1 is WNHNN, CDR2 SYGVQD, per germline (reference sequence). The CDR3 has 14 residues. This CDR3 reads CASSPGLSTDTQYF. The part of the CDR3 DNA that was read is TGCGCCAGCAGTCCGGGACTTTCCACAGATACG.

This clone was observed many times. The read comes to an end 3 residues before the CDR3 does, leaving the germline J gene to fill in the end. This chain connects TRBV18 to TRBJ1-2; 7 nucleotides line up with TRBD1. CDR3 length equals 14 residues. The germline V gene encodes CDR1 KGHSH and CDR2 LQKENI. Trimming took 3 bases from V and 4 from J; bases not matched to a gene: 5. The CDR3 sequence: CASSPTTGAYGYTF. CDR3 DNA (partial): TGTGCCAGCTCACCCACAACAGGGGCCTATGGC.

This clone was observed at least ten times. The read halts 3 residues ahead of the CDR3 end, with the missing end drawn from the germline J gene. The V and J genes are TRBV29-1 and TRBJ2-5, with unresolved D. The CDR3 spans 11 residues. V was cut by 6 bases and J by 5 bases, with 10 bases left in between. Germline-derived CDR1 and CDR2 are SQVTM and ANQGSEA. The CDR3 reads CSVLLWETQYF. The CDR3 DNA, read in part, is TGCAGCGTCCTCCTATGGGAGACC.

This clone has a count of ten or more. The CDR3 bases that were read are TGCAGTGCTAGGAGGACAGGGGGTCGGGAAAAA. Protein: CSARRTGGREK. The full CDR3 is CSARRTGGREKLFF. The chain has TRBV20-1 and TRBJ1-4, with TRBD1 identical over 10 bases. The read stops 3 residues short of the end of the CDR3; the missing end is completed from the germline J gene. Trimming removed 3 bases from V and 8 bases from J; junction bases left unmatched: 6. Germline CDR1 is DFQATT and CDR2 is SNEGSKA (reference sequence). This CDR3 is built from 14 residues.

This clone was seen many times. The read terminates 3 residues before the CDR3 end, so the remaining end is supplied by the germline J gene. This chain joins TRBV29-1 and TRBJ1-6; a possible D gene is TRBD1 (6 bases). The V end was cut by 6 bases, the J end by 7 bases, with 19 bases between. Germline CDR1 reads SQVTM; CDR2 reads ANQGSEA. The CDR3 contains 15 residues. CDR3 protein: CSVWRCGTNNSPLHF. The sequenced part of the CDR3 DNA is TGCAGCGTCTGGAGGTGCGGGACAAACAATTCACCC.

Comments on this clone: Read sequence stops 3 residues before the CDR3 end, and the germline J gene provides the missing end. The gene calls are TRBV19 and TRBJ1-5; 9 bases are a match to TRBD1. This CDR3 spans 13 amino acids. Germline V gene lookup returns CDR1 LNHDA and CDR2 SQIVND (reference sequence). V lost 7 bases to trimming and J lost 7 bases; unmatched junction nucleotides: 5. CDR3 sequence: CASIGTGRQPQHF. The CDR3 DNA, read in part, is TGTGCCAGTATCGGGACAGGGCGACAGCCC.

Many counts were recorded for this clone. CDR3 DNA (partial): TGTGCCAGCAGTTTGAGCAGGGGTGATCAGCCC. Protein product: CASSLSRGDQP. The whole CDR3 sequence is CASSLSRGDQPQHF. The chain uses TRBV12-3 or TRBV12-4 and TRBJ1-5, with D possibly matching TRBD1 (6 bases). The CDR3 extends 3 residues past the end of the read, so its final part is completed from the germline J gene. The length of the CDR3 is 14 residues. Trimming took 3 bases from V and 5 from J, leaving 11 bases between them.

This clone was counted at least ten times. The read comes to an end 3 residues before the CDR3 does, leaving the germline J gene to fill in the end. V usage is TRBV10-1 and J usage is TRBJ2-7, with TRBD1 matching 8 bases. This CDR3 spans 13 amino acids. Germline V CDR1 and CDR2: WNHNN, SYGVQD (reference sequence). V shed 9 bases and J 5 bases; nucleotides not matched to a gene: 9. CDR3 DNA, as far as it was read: TGCGCCAGTAGCAGGGGGCGTGAGGACGAG. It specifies CASSRGREDE. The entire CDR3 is CASSRGREDEQYF.

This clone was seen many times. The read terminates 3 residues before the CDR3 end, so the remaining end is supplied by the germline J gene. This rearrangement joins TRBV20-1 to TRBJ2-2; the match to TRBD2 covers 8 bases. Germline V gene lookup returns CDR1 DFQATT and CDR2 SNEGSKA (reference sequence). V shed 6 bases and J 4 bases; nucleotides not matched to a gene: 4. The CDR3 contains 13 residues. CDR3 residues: CSAQRELTGELFF. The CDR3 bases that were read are TGCAGTGCCCAGCGGGAGCTCACCGGGGAG.

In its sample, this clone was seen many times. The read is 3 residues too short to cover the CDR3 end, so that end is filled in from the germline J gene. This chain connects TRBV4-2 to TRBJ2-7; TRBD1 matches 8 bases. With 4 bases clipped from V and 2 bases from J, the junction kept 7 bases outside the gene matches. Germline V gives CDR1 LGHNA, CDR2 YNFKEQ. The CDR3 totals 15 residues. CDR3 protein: CASSRRQGSAYEQYF. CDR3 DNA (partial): TGTGCCAGCAGCCGCCGACAGGGGAGTGCCTACGAG.

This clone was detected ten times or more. CDR3 amino acids: CASSFGTSGRHTGELFF. The part of the CDR3 DNA that was read is TGTGCCAGCAGTTTTGGGACTAGCGGGAGGCACACCGGGGAG. The V gene is TRBV12-3 or TRBV12-4, the J gene TRBJ2-2; 15 nucleotides agree with TRBD2. The read stops 3 residues short of the end of the CDR3; the missing end is completed from the germline J gene. The CDR3 spans 17 residues. The junction had 2 bases not matched to a gene; V was cut back by 3 bases and J by 3 bases.

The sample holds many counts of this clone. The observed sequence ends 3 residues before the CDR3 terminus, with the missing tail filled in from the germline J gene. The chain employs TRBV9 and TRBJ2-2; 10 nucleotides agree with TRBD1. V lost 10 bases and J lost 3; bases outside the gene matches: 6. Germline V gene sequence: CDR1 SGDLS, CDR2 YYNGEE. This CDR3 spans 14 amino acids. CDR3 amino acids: CAVRQGADTGELFF. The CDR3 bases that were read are TGTGCCGTACGACAGGGGGCGGACACCGGGGAG.

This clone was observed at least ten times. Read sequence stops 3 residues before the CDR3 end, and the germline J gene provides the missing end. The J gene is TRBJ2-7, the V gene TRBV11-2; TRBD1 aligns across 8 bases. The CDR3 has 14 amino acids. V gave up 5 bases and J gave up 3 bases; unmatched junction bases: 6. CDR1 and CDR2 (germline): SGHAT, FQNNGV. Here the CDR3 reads CASSRGTGGYEQYF. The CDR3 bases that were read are TGTGCCAGCAGCAGAGGGACAGGCGGCTACGAG.

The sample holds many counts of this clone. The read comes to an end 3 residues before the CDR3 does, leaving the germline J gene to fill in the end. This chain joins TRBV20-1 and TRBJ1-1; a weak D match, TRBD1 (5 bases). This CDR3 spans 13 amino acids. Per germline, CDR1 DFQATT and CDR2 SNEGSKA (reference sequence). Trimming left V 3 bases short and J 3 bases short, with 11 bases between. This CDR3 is CSARGDRYTEAFF. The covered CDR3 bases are TGCAGTGCTAGGGGAGACAGATACACTGAA.

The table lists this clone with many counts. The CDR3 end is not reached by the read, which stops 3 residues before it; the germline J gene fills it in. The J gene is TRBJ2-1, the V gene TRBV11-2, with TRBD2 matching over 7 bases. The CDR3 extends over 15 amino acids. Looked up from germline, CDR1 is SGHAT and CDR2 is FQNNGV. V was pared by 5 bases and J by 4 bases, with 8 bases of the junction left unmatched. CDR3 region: CASSPVGLLYNEQFF. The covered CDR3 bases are TGTGCCAGCAGCCCCGTGGGACTATTATACAATGAG.

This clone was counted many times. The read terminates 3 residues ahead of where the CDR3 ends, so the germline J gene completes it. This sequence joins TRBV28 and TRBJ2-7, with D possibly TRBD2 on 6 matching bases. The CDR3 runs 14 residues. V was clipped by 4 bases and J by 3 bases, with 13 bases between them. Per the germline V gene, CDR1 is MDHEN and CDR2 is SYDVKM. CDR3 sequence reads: CASSSGLASYEQYF. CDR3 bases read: TGTGCCAGCAGTTCAGGTCTAGCGAGCTACGAG. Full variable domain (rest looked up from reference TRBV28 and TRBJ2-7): DVKVTQSSRYLVKRTGEKVFLECVQDMDHENMFWYRQDPGLGLRLIYFSYDVKMKEKGDIPEGYSVSREKKERFSLILESASTNQTSMYLCASSSGLASYEQYFGPGTRLTVT.

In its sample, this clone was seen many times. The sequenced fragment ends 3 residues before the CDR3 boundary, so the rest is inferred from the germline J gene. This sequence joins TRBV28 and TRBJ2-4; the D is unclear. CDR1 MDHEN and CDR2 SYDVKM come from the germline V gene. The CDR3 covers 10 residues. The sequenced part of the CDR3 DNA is TGTGCCAGCAGTTCAGGTTAT. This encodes CASSSGY. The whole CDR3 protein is CASSSGYQYF.

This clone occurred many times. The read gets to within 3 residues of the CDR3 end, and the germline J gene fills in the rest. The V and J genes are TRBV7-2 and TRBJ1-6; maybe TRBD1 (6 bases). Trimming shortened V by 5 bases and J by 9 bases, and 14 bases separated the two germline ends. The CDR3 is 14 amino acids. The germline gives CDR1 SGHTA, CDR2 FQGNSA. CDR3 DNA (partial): TGTGCCAGCAGCGGCGGGACAATAGGTTCACCC. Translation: CASSGGTIGSP. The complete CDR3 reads CASSGGTIGSPLHF.

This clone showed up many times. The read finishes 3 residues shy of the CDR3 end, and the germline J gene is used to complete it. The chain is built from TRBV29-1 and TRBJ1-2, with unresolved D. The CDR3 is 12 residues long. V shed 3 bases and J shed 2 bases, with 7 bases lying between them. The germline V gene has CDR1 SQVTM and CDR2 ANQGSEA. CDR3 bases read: TGCAGCGTTGAGCTAGTAAACTATGGC. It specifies CSVELVNYG. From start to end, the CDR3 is CSVELVNYGYTF.

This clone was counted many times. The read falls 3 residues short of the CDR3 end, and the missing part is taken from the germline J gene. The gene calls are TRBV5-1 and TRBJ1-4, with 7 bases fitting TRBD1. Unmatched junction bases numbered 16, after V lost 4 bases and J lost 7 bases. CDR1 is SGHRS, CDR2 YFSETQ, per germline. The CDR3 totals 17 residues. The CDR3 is CASSKPGQHFAGEKLFF. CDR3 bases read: TGCGCCAGCAGCAAGCCGGGACAGCACTTCGCGGGTGAAAAA.

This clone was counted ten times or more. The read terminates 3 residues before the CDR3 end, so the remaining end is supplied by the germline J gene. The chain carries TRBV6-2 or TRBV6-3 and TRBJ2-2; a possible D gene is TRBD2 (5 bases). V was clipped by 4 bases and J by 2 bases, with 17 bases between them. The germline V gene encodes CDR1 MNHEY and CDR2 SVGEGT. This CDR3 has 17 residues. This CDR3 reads CASSSRGLGPNTGELFF. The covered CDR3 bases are TGTGCCAGCAGTTCACGGGGATTAGGACCAAACACCGGGGAG.